The 3 T cell receptor beta chains listed next were all sequenced from one sample in a study of control samples from healthy donors and cancer patients. TCRdb's table, derived via immunoSEQ multiplex PCR, lists solely in-frame clones and lacks some. This table has fewer than 200,000 clones, 88% appearing once. The sample comprised blood. These TCRs come from a woman under 40 in good health.

In its sample, this clone was seen once. The chain employs TRBV3-1 (or the pseudogene TRBV3-2) and TRBJ1-6, with 8 bases matching TRBD1. The ends lost 11 bases at V and 6 bases at J; junction bases unmatched: 9. The germline V gene has CDR1 LGHDT and CDR2 YNNKEL (reference sequence). The CDR3 covers 14 residues. The CDR3 is CASGRGTGNSPLHF. CDR3 in DNA: TGTGCCTCAGGGAGAGGGACAGGTAATTCACCCCTCCACTTT.

The chain links TRBV7-2 to TRBJ1-3, with D possibly TRBD1 on 5 matching bases. Trimming removed 1 base at V and 0 bases at J, with 7 bases between. There are 15 residues in the CDR3. Per germline, CDR1 SGHTA and CDR2 FQGNSA. DNA of the CDR3: TGTGCCAGCAGCTTAGGGGGCCCCTCTGGAAACACCATATATTTT. It encodes CASSLGGPSGNTIYF.

CDR3 sequence (DNA): TGTGCCAGCAGTCCCTTACAGGGGATTCCCTACGAGCAGTACTTC. Translation: CASSPLQGIPYEQYF. This chain joins TRBV28 and TRBJ2-7; TRBD1 aligns across 7 bases. V gave up 5 bases and J gave up 2 bases; unmatched junction bases: 9. The CDR3 spans 15 residues. Germline V gene lookup returns CDR1 MDHEN and CDR2 SYDVKM.